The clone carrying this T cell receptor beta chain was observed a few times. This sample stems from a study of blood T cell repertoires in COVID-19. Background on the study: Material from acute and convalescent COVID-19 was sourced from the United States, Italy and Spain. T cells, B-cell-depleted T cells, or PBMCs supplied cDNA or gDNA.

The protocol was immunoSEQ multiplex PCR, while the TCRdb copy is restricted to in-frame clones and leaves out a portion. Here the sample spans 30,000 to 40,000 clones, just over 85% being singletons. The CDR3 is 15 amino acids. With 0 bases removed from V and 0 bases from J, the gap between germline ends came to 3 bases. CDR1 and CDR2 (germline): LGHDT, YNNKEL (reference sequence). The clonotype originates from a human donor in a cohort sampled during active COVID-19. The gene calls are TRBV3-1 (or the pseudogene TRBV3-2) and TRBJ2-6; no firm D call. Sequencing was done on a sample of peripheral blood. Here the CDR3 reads CASSQDNSGANVLTF. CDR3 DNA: TGTGCCAGCAGCCAAGACAACTCTGGGGCCAACGTCCTGACTTTC.